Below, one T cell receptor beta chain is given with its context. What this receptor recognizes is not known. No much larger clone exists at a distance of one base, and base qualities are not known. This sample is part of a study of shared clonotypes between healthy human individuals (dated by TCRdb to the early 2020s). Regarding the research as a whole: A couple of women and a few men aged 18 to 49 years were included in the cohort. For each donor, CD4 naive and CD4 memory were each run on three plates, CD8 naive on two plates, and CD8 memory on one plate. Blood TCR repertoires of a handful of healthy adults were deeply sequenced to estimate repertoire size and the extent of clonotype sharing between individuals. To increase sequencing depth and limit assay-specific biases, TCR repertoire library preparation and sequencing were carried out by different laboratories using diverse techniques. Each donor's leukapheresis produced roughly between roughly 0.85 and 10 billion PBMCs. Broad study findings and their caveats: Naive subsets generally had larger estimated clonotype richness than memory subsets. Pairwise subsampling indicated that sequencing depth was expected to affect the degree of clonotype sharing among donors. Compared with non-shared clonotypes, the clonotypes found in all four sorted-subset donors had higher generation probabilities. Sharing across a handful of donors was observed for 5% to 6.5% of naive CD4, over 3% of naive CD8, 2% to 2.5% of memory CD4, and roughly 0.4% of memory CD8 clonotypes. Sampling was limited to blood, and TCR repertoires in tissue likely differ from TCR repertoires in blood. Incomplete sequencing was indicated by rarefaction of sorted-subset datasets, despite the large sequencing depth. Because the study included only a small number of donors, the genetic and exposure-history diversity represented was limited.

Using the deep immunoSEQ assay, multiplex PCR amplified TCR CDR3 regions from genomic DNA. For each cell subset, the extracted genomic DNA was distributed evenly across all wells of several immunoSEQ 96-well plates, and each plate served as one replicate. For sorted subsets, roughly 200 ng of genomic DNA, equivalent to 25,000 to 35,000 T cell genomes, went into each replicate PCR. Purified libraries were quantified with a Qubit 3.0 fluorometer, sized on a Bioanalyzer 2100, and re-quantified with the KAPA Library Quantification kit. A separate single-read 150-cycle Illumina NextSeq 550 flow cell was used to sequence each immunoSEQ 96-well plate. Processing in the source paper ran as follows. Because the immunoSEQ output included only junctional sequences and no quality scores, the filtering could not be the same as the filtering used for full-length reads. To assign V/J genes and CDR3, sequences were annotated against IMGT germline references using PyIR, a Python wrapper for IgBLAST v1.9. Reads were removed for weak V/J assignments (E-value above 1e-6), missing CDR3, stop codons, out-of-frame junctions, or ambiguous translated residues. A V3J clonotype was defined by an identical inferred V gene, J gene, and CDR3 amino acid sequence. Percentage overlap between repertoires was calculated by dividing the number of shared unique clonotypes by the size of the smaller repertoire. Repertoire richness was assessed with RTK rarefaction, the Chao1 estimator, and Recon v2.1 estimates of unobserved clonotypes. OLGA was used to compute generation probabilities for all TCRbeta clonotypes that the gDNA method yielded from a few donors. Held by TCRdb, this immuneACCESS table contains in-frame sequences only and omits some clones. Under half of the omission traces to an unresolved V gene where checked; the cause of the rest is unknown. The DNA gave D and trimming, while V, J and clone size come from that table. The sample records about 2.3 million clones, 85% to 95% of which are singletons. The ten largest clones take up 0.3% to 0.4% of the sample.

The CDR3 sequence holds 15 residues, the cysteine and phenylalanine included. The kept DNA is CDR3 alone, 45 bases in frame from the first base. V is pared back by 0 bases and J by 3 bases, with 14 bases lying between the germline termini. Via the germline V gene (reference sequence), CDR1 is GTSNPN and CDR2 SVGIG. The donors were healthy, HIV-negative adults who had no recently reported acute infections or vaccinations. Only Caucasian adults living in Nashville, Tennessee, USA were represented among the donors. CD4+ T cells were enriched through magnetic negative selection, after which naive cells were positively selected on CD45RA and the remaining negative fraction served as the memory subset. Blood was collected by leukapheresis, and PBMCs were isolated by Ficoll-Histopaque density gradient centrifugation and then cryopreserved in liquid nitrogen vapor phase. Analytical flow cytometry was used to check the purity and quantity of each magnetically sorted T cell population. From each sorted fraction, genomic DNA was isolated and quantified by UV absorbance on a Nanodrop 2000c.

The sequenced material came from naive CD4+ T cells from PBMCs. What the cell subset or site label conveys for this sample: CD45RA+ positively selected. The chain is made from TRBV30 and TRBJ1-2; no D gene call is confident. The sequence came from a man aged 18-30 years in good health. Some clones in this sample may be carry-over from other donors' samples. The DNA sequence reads TGTGCCTGGAGTGTACTGGGTCGACCTGACTATGGCTACACCTTC. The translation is CAWSVLGRPDYGYTF.